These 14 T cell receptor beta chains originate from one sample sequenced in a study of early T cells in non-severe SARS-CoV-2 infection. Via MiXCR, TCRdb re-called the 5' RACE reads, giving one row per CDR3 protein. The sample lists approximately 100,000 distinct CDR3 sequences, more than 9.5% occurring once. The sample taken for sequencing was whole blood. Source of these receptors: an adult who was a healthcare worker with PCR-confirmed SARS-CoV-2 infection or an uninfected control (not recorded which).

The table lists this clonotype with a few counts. As DNA, the CDR3 is TGCAGTGCTACGGATAGTTCCTACGAGCAGTACTTC. It codes for CSATDSSYEQYF. V is TRBV20-1 and J is TRBJ2-7; D gene ambiguous. CDR3 length: 12 amino acids. Germline lookup yields CDR1 DFQATT and CDR2 SNEGSKA (reference sequence). The V and J ends lost 4 bases and 1 base respectively, with 8 bases between them.

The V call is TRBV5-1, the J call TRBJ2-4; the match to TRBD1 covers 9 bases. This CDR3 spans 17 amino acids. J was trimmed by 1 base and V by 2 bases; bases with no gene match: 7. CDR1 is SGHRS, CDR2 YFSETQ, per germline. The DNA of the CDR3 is TGCGCCAGCAGCTTTTCGGACAGGGGATCGGCCAAAAACATTCAGTACTTC. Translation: CASSFSDRGSAKNIQYF.

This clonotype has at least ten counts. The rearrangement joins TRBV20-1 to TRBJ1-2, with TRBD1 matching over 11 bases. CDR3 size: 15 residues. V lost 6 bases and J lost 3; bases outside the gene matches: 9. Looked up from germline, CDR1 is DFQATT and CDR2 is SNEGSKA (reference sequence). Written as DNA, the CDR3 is TGCAGTGCCGCGAGTCCGGGACAGGGGGACTATGGCTACACCTTC. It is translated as CSAASPGQGDYGYTF.

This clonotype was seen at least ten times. In DNA, the CDR3 is TGCGCCAGCAGCACGGACGCGAACACCGGGGAGCTGTTTTTT. Encoded protein: CASSTDANTGELFF. The J gene is TRBJ2-2, the V gene TRBV5-1, with D uncertain. CDR1 SGHRS and CDR2 YFSETQ come from the germline V gene. The CDR3 is made up of 14 amino acids. The V end lost 4 bases, the J end lost 0 bases, and 7 bases lay between the germline ends. Supplemented by reference TRBV5-1 and TRBJ2-2, the full variable domain reads KAGVTQTPRYLIKTRGQQVTLSCSPISGHRSVSWYQQTPGQGLQFLFEYFSETQRNKGNFPGRFSGRQFSNSRSEMNVSTLELGDSALYLCASSTDANTGELFFGEGSRLTVL.

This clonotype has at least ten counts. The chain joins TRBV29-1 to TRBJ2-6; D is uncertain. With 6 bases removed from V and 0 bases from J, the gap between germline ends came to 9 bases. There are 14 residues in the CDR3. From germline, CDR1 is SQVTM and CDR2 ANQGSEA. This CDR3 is CSVPEGSGANVLTF. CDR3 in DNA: TGCAGCGTACCGGAAGGCTCTGGGGCCAACGTCCTGACTTTC. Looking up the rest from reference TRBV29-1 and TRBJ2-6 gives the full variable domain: SAVISQKPSRDICQRGTSLTIQCQVDSQVTMMFWYRQQPGQSLTLIATANQGSEATYESGFVIDKFPISRPNLTFSTLTVSNMSPEDSSIYLCSVPEGSGANVLTFGAGSRLTVL.

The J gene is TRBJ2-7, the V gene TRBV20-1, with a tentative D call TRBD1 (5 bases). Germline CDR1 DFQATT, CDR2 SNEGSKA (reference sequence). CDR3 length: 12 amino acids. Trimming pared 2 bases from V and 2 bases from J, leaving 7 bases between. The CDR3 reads CSARLDTYEQYF. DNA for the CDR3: TGCAGTGCTAGACTGGACACCTACGAGCAGTACTTC.

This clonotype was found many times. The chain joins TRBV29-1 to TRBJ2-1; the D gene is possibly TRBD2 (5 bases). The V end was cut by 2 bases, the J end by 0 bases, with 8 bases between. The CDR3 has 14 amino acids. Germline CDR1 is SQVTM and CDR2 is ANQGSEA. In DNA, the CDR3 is TGCAGCGTTGAACGGGGTTTCTCCTACAATGAGCAGTTCTTC. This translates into CSVERGFSYNEQFF.

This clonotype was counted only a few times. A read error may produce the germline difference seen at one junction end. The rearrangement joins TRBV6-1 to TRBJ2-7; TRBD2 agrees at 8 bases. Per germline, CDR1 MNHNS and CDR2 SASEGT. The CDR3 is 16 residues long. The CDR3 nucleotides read TGTGCCAGCAGTGAAGACTCCACGGGAGGGCCCTACGAGCGGTACTTC. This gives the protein CASSEDSTGGPYERYF.

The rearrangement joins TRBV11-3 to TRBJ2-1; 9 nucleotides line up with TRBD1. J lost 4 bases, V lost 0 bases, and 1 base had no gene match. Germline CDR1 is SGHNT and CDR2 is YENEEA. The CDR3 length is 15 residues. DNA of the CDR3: TGTGCCAGCAGCTTAGAAGGACAGGGGTACAATGAGCAGTTCTTC. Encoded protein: CASSLEGQGYNEQFF.

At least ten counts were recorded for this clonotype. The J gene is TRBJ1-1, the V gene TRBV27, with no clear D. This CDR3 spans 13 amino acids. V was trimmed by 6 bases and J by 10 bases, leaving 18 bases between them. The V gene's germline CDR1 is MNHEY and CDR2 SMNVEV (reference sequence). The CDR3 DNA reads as TGTGCCAGCAGCATTAATTCCGGGAACGTAGCTTTCTTT. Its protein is CASSINSGNVAFF.

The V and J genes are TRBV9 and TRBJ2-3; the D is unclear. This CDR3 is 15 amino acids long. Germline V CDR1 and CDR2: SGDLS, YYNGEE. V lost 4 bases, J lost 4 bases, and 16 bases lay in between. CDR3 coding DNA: TGTGCCAGCAGCCCCCTGTTAGATCTCGCAGATACGCAGTATTTT. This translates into CASSPLLDLADTQYF.

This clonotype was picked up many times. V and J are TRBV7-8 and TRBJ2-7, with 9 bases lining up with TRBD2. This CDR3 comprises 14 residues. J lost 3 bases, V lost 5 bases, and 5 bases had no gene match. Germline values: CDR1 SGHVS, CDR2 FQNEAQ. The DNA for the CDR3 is TGTGCCAGCAGCAGTGCGGGAGGGGTCTACGAGCAGTACTTC. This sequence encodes CASSSAGGVYEQYF.

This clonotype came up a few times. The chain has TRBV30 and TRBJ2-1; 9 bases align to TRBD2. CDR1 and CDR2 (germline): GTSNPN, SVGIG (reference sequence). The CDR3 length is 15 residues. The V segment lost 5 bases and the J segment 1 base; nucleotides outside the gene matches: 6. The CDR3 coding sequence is TGTGCCTGGGGGATAGCGGGAGTATCCTACAATGAGCAGTTCTTC. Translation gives CAWGIAGVSYNEQFF.

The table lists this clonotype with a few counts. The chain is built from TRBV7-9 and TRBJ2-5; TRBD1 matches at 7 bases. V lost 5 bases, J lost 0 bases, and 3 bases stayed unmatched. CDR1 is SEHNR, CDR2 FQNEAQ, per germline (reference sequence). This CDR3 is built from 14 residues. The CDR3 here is CASSVQGNQETQYF. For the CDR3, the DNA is TGTGCCAGCAGCGTACAGGGGAACCAAGAGACCCAGTACTTC.